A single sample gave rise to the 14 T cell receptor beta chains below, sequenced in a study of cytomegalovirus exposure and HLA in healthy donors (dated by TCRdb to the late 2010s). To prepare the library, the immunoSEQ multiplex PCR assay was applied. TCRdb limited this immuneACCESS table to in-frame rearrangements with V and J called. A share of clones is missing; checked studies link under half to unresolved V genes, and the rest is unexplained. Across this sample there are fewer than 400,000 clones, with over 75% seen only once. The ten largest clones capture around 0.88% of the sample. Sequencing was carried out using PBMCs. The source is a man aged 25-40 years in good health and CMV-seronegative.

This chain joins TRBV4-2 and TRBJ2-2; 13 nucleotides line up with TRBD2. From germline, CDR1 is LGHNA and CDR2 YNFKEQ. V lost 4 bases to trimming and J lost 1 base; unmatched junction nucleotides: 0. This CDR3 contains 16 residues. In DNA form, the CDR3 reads TGTGCCAGCAGCCGGACTAGCGGGGGGAACACCGGGGAGCTGTTTTTT. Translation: CASSRTSGGNTGELFF.

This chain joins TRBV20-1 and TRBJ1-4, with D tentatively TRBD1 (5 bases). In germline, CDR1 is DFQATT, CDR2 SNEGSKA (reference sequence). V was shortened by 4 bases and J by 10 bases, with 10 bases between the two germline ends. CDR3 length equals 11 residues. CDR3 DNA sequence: TGCAGTGCTACCGGGAGGGGAAAACTGTTTTTT. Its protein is CSATGRGKLFF.

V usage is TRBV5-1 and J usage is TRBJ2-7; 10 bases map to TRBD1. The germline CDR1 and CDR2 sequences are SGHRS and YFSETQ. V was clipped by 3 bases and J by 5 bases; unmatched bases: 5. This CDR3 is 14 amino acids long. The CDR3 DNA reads TGCGCCAGCAGCTCGGACAGGGGGACCGACGAGCAGTACTTC. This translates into CASSSDRGTDEQYF. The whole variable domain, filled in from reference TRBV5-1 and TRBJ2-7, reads KAGVTQTPRYLIKTRGQQVTLSCSPISGHRSVSWYQQTPGQGLQFLFEYFSETQRNKGNFPGRFSGRQFSNSRSEMNVSTLELGDSALYLCASSSDRGTDEQYFGPGTRLTVT.

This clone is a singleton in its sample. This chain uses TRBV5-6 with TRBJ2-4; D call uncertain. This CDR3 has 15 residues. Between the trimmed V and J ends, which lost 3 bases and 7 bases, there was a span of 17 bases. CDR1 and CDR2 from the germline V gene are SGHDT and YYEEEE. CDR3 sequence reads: CASSSDRMPRNIQYF. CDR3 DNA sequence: TGTGCCAGCAGCTCCGATCGGATGCCCAGGAACATTCAGTACTTC.

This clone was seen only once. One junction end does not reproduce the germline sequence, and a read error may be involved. The CDR3 reads CASSSAGASTRELFF. CDR3 nucleotide sequence: TGTGCCAGCAGTTCCGCAGGGGCTTCCACCAGGGAGCTGTTTTTT. V gene TRBV6-5 combines with J gene TRBJ2-2, with D maybe TRBD1 (6 bases). The CDR3 covers 15 residues. Germline V lookup: CDR1 MNHEY, CDR2 SVGAGI.

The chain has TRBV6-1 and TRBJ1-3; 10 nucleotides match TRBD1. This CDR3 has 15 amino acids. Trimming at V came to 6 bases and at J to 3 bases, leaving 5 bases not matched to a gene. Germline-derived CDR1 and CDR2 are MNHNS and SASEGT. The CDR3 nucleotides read TGTGCCAGCAGCCAGACAGGGGGCGATGGAAACACCATATATTTT. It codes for CASSQTGGDGNTIYF.

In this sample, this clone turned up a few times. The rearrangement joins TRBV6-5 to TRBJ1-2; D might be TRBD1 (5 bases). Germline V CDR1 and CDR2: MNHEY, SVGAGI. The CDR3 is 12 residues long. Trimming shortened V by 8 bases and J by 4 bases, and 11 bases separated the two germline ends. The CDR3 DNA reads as TGTGCCAGCGTCGACAGCCGCTATGGCTACACCTTC. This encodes CASVDSRYGYTF.

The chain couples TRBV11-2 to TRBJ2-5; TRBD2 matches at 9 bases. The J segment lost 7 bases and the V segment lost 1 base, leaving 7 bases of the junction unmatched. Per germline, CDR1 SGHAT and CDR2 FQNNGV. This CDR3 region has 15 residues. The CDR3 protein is CASSLGGSGGGTQYF. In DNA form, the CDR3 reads TGTGCCAGCAGCTTAGGGGGTAGCGGGGGCGGGACCCAGTACTTC. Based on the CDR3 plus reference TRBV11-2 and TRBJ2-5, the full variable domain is EAGVAQSPRYKIIEKRQSVAFWCNPISGHATLYWYQQILGQGPKLLIQFQNNGVVDDSQLPKDRFSAERLKGVDSTLKIQPAKLEDSAVYLCASSLGGSGGGTQYFGPGTRLLVL.

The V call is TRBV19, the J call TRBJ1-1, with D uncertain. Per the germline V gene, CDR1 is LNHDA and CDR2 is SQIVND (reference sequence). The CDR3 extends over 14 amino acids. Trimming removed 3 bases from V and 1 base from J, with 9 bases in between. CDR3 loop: CASSIFSWNTEAFF. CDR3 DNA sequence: TGTGCCAGTAGTATCTTCTCCTGGAACACTGAAGCTTTCTTT.

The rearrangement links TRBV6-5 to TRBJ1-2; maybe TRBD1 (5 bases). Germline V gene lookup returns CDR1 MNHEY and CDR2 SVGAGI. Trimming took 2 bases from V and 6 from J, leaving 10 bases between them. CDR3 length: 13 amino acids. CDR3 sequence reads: CASSYQGLNGYTF. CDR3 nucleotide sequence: TGTGCCAGCAGTTACCAGGGACTGAATGGCTACACCTTC.

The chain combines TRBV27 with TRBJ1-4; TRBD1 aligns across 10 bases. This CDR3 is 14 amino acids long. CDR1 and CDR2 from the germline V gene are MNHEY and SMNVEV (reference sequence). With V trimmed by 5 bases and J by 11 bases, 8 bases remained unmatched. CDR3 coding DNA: TGTGCCAGCAGTCCCGGGACAGGGGTCGGGAAACTGTTTTTT. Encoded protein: CASSPGTGVGKLFF.

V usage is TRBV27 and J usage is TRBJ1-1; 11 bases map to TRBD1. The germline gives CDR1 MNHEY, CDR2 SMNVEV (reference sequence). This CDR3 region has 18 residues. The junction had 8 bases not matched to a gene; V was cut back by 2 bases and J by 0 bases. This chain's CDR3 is CASSLRRDRGKVNTEAFF. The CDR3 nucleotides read TGTGCCAGCAGTTTACGCCGGGACAGGGGGAAGGTGAACACTGAAGCTTTCTTT.

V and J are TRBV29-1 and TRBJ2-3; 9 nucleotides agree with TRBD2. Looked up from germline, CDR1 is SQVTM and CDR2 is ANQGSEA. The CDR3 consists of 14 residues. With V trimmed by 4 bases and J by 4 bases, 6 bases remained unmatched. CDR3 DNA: TGCAGCGTTGTTATGTTAGCGGGGGCAGATACGCAGTATTTT. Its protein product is CSVVMLAGADTQYF.

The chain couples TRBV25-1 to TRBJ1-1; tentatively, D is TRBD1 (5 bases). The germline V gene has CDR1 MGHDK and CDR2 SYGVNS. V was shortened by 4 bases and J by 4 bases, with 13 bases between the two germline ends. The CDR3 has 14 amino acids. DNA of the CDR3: TGTGCCAGCAGTGTACATGGACAACTCACTGAAGCTTTCTTT. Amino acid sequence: CASSVHGQLTEAFF.